One sample yielded the 3 T cell receptor beta chains listed below, sequenced in a study of patients and donors after allogeneic stem cell transplantation. TCRdb called the RT-PCR reads again in MiXCR, with one record for every CDR3 protein. Of some 960,000 distinct CDR3 sequences listed, approximately 19% are singletons. The sample was blood, either unsorted or a sorted T cell fraction (not recorded which). All receptors derive from a human donor who was either an allogeneic HSCT recipient or a stem cell or donor lymphocyte infusion donor (not recorded which). It is not recorded whose cells these are; they may come from a transplant donor.

V is TRBV18 and J is TRBJ1-2; D might be TRBD1 (6 bases). The CDR3 sequence is 14 residues long. Germline CDR1 reads KGHSH; CDR2 reads LQKENI. V shed 1 base and J shed 4 bases, with 10 bases lying between them. CDR3 sequence: CASSPQQGAYGYTF. The CDR3 DNA reads as TGTGCCAGCTCACCACAACAGGGTGCCTATGGCTACACCTTC.

This rearrangement joins TRBV20-1 to TRBJ2-7; 11 bases map to TRBD2. Germline CDR1 reads DFQATT; CDR2 reads SNEGSKA (reference sequence). V was pared by 6 bases and J by 5 bases, with 12 bases of the junction left unmatched. The CDR3 spans 15 residues. The CDR3 DNA sequence: TGCAGTGCCTACCCCTTAGCGGGGGGGCTCCACGAGCAGTACTTC. Encoded protein: CSAYPLAGGLHEQYF.

The chain combines TRBV20-1 with TRBJ2-7, with 9 bases aligning to TRBD2. Trimming cost V 1 base and J 2 bases; bases outside gene matches: 3. Germline CDR1 is DFQATT and CDR2 is SNEGSKA (reference sequence). CDR3 length: 14 residues. The CDR3 sequence is CSARVAGATYEQYF. The CDR3 DNA reads as TGCAGTGCTAGAGTAGCGGGAGCCACCTACGAGCAGTACTTC.